The 3 T cell receptor beta chains presented below share a single source sample, sequenced in a study of T cell changes during pregnancy in multiple sclerosis. The data were produced by immunoSEQ multiplex PCR, yet TCRdb's version contains in-frame clones alone and is incomplete. The table shows some 71,000 clones, with approximately 91% occurring only once. This material consisted of peripheral blood, taken in the third trimester of pregnancy. These receptors came from a female donor with multiple sclerosis, enrolled in a pregnancy study.

Only a few counts were recorded for this clone. The chain joins TRBV7-2 to TRBJ1-2, with D maybe TRBD1 (6 bases). The CDR3 runs 12 residues. Germline V gene lookup returns CDR1 SGHTA and CDR2 FQGNSA. Trimming left V 8 bases short and J 4 bases short, with 11 bases between. The CDR3 protein is CASGLGAYGYTF. CDR3 in DNA: TGTGCCAGCGGATTGGGGGCCTATGGCTACACCTTC.

The chain is built from TRBV11-1 and TRBJ2-1; D not certain. Germline CDR1 is SGHAT and CDR2 is FQDESV (reference sequence). The CDR3 is 14 residues long. Trimming removed 6 bases from V and 5 bases from J, with 14 bases in between. The CDR3 reads CASRQQTAHNEQFF. CDR3 in DNA: TGTGCCAGCAGACAACAGACGGCGCACAATGAGCAGTTCTTC.

This chain uses TRBV19 with TRBJ1-4; tentatively, D is TRBD1 (5 bases). The germline CDR1 and CDR2 sequences are LNHDA and SQIVND (reference sequence). This CDR3 is built from 13 residues. V gave up 7 bases and J gave up 8 bases, with 14 bases separating them. The CDR3 DNA follows: TGTGCCAGTATGGGCCAGGGTCGGGAAAAACTGTTTTTT. It yields the protein CASMGQGREKLFF.